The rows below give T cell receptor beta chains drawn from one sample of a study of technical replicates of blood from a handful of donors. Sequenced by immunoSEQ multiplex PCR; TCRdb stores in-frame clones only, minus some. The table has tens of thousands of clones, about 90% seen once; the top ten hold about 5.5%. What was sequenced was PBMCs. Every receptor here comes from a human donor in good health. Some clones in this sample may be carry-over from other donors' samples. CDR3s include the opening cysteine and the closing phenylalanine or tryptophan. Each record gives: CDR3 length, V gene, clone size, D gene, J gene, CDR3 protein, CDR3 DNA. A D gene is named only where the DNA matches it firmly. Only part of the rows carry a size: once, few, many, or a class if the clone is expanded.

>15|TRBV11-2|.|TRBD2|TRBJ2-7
CASSGGLAGVLEQYF
TGTGCCAGCAGCGGCGGACTAGCGGGAGTTCTCGAGCAGTACTTC
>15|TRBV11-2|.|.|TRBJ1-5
CASSLGQGNNQPQHF
TGTGCCAGCAGCTTAGGGCAGGGGAACAATCAGCCCCAGCATTTT
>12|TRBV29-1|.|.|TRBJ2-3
CSVESSTDTQYF
TGCAGCGTTGAGAGCAGCACAGATACGCAGTATTTT
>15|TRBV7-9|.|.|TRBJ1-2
CASSTSMGADYGYTF
TGTGCCAGCAGTACGTCTATGGGGGCCGACTATGGCTACACCTTC
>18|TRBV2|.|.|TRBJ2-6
CASRGGAGGAAGANVLTF
TGTGCCAGCAGGGGGGGGGCAGGGGGCGCAGCCGGGGCCAACGTCCTGACTTTC
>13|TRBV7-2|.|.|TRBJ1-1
CASSPDRRREAFF
TGTGCCAGCAGCCCCGACAGGCGACGGGAAGCTTTCTTT
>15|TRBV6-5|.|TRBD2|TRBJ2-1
CASSLASGGPNEQFF
TGTGCCAGCAGTTTGGCTAGCGGGGGCCCCAATGAGCAGTTCTTC
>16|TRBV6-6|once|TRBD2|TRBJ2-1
CASSTSGSRSYNEQFF
TGTGCCAGCAGCACTAGCGGGAGTAGATCCTACAATGAGCAGTTCTTC
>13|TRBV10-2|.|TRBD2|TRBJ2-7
CASSASGGIEQYF
TGCGCCAGCAGTGCGTCGGGGGGGATCGAGCAGTACTTC
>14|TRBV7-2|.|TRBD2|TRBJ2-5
CASSSGLGGRTQYF
TGTGCCAGCAGCTCCGGACTAGGTGGACGGACCCAGTACTTC
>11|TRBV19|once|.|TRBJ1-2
CASSLQNSYTF
TGTGCCAGTAGCCTACAGAATAGCTACACCTTC
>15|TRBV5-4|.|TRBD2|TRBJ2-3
CASSPSGGSTDTQYF
TGTGCCAGCAGCCCGAGCGGGGGAAGCACAGATACGCAGTATTTT
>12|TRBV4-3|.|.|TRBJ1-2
CASSQSNYGYTF
TGCGCCAGCAGCCAGAGTAACTATGGCTACACCTTC
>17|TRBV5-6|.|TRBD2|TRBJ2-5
CASSFERGGLITETQYF
TGTGCCAGCAGCTTTGAGCGGGGGGGCCTTATTACTGAGACCCAGTACTTC
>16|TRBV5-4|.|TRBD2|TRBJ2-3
CASSRTSGGIGDTQYF
TGTGCCAGCAGTCGGACTAGCGGGGGTATCGGAGATACGCAGTATTTT
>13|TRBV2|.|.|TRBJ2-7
CASSTHTPYEQYF
TGTGCCAGCAGTACTCATACTCCCTACGAGCAGTACTTC
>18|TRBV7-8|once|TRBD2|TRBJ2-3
CASSPTRLAGGHGDTQYF
TGTGCCAGCAGCCCAACGCGACTAGCGGGAGGCCATGGAGATACGCAGTATTTT
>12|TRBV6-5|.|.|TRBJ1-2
CASSLLNYGYTF
TGTGCCAGCAGTCTACTTAACTATGGCTACACCTTC
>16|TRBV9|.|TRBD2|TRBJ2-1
CASTPRGGGAGDEQFF
TGTGCCAGCACCCCAAGGGGCGGGGGGGCCGGGGATGAGCAGTTCTTC
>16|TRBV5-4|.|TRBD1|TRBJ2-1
CASSSQDRGPYNEQFF
TGTGCCAGCAGCTCCCAGGACAGGGGGCCCTACAATGAGCAGTTCTTC
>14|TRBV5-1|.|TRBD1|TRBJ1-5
CASSSTGVDQPQHF
TGCGCCAGCAGCTCTACAGGGGTGGATCAGCCCCAGCATTTT
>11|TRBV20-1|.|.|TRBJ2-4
CSARVSNIQYF
TGCAGTGCTAGAGTCTCGAACATTCAGTACTTC
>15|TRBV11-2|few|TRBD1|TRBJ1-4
CASSPRQGPNEKLFF
TGTGCCAGCAGCCCGAGACAGGGTCCGAATGAAAAACTGTTTTTT
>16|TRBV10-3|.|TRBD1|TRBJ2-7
CAISEPRTGSTYEQYF
TGTGCCATCAGTGAGCCACGGACAGGGAGTACCTACGAGCAGTACTTC
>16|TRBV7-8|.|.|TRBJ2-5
CASSLGGTTYQETQYF
TGTGCCAGCAGCTTAGGGGGCACTACGTACCAAGAGACCCAGTACTTC
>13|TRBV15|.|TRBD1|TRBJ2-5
CATSRQGEETQYF
TGTGCCACCAGCAGACAGGGGGAAGAGACCCAGTACTTC
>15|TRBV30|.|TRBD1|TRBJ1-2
CAWRSGQGTNYGYTF
TGTGCCTGGAGATCGGGACAGGGGACCAACTATGGCTACACCTTC
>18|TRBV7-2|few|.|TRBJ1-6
CASSFSEAGGSYNSPLHF
TGTGCCAGCAGCTTCTCAGAAGCGGGGGGCTCCTATAATTCACCCCTCCACTTT
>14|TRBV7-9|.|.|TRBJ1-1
CASSLQAWNTEAFF
TGTGCCAGCAGCTTACAGGCCTGGAACACTGAAGCTTTCTTT
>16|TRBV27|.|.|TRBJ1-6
CASSFSYNSYNSPLHF
TGTGCCAGCAGTTTCTCGTATAACTCCTATAATTCACCCCTCCACTTT
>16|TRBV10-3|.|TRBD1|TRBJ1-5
CAISEGTGPSNQPQHF
TGTGCCATCAGTGAAGGGACAGGTCCTAGCAATCAGCCCCAGCATTTT
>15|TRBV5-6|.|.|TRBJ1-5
CASSLSGRGNQPQHF
TGTGCCAGCAGCTTGTCAGGCAGGGGCAATCAGCCCCAGCATTTT
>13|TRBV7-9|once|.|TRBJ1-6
CASSPSPRAPLHF
TGTGCCAGCAGCCCCTCCCCCCGGGCACCCCTCCACTTT
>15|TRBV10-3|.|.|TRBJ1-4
CAISEGGAGVEKLFF
TGTGCCATCAGTGAGGGGGGCGCGGGGGTTGAAAAACTGTTTTTT
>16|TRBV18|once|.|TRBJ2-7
CASSPRGGRPSYEQYF
TGTGCCAGCTCACCAAGGGGGGGACGGCCCTCCTACGAGCAGTACTTC
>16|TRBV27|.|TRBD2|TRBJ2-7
CASKALAVTYSYEQYF
TGTGCCAGCAAAGCCCTAGCGGTTACATACTCCTACGAGCAGTACTTC
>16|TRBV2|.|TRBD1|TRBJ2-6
CASKQGASEGANVLTF
TGTGCCAGCAAACAGGGGGCCTCCGAAGGGGCCAACGTCCTGACTTTC
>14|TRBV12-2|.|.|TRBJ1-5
CASRLPTGFQPQHF
TGTGCAAGTCGCTTACCCACAGGGTTTCAGCCCCAGCATTTT
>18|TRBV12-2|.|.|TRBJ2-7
CASRLHRDSNAPTYEQYF
TGTGCAAGTCGCTTGCACAGGGACAGCAACGCGCCAACCTACGAGCAGTACTTC
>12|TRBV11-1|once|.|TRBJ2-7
CASSARQYEQYF
TGTGCCAGCAGCGCAAGACAGTACGAGCAGTACTTC
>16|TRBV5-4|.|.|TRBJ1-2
CASSEAGAFGSYGYTF
TGTGCCAGCAGCGAGGCAGGGGCGTTCGGGTCCTATGGCTACACCTTC
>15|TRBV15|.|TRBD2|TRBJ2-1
CATSRLGASGNEQFF
TGTGCCACCAGCAGGTTGGGTGCTAGCGGTAATGAGCAGTTCTTC
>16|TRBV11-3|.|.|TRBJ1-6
CASSGVRVFNNSPLHF
TGTGCCAGCAGCGGAGTTCGGGTATTCAATAATTCACCCCTCCACTTT
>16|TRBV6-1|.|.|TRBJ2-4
CASSEAMMGGGRPQYF
TGTGCCAGCAGTGAAGCGATGATGGGTGGGGGCCGTCCTCAGTACTTC
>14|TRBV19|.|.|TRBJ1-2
CASTVVGGFYGYTF
TGTGCCAGTACCGTCGTGGGGGGATTTTATGGCTACACCTTC
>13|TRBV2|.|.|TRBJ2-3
CASKVGSTDTQYF
TGTGCCAGCAAAGTCGGTAGCACAGATACGCAGTATTTT
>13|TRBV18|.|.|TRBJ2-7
CASSPTQGYEQYF
TGTGCCAGCTCCCCTACCCAGGGGTACGAGCAGTACTTC
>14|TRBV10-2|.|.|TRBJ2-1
CASGRGGLNNEQFF
TGCGCCAGCGGGAGGGGGGGGCTCAACAATGAGCAGTTCTTC
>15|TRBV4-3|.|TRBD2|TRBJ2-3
CASSQTRGRADTQYF
TGCGCCAGCAGCCAAACCCGGGGGAGGGCAGATACGCAGTATTTT
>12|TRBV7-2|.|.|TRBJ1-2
CASSAHPGGYTF
TGTGCCAGCAGCGCGCACCCGGGAGGCTACACCTTC
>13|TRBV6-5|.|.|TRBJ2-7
CASSPFLGGEQYF
TGTGCCAGCAGCCCCTTCCTCGGCGGGGAGCAGTACTTC
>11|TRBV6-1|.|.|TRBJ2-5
CASSLMETQYF
TGTGCCAGCAGCCTAATGGAGACCCAGTACTTC
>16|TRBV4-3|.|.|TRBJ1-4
CASSQGDGTTNEKLFF
TGCGCCAGCAGCCAAGGTGACGGGACAACTAATGAAAAACTGTTTTTT